This T cell receptor (beta chain) was captured by sequencing in a study of T cell changes during pregnancy in multiple sclerosis. Only in-frame clones appear in the TCRdb table, and some are missing; sequencing was by immunoSEQ multiplex PCR. The repertoire holds 30,000 to 45,000 clones, with around nine tenths as singletons. V lost 3 bases and J lost 5; bases outside the gene matches: 4. The V gene's germline CDR1 is GTSNPN and CDR2 SVGIG (reference sequence). This CDR3 contains 14 residues. Sequenced here: CD4+ T cells from peripheral blood mononuclear cells, sampled in the first trimester of pregnancy. The receptor's source is a female donor with multiple sclerosis, enrolled in a pregnancy study. V gene TRBV30 combines with J gene TRBJ2-1, with TRBD1 matching 10 bases. The CDR3 DNA sequence: TGTGCCTGGAGCCGGGACAGGGGAGACAATGAGCAGTTCTTC. Amino acids: CAWSRDRGDNEQFF.